Presented here are 14 T cell receptor beta chains from one specimen sequenced in a study of T-cell reconstitution after alpha-beta-depleted transplantation in children. The TCRbeta library incorporated unique molecular identifiers. TCRdb ran MiXCR on the PCR reads and lists one entry per CDR3 protein. There are about 250,000 distinct CDR3 sequences in the sample; roughly a quarter occur only once, and 4% to 6% lies in the top ten. The sample was PBMCs, mostly from graft donor cells, taken 360 days after TCRalphabeta/CD19-depleted stem cell transplant. Every receptor here comes from a female patient aged 2 to 10 who had a stem cell transplant for congenital amegakaryocytic thrombocytopenia, so the T cells may come from the graft donor.

This rearrangement joins TRBV11-2 to TRBJ2-7, with 9 bases identical to TRBD1. J was trimmed by 3 bases and V by 1 base; bases with no gene match: 7. This CDR3 has 16 amino acids. CDR1 is SGHAT, CDR2 FQNNGV, per germline. CDR3 nucleotide sequence: TGTGCCAGCAGCTTAGGCGGGGACAGGGCCTACTACGAGCAGTACTTC. The encoded protein is CASSLGGDRAYYEQYF. The full variable domain, in which reference TRBV11-2 and TRBJ2-7 provide the parts outside the CDR3, is EAGVAQSPRYKIIEKRQSVAFWCNPISGHATLYWYQQILGQGPKLLIQFQNNGVVDDSQLPKDRFSAERLKGVDSTLKIQPAKLEDSAVYLCASSLGGDRAYYEQYFGPGTRLTVT.

The chain joins TRBV9 to TRBJ1-3; D unclear. Trimming stripped 0 bases from V and 2 bases from J, with 15 bases between. Germline-derived CDR1 and CDR2 are SGDLS and YYNGEE. This CDR3 has 17 residues. CDR3 protein: CASSVEVEGDTGNTIYF. The CDR3 coding sequence is TGTGCCAGCAGCGTAGAGGTAGAGGGAGATACTGGAAACACCATATATTTT.

The rearrangement links TRBV7-9 to TRBJ2-1; D is unresolved. CDR3 length: 14 amino acids. The V gene lost 4 bases and the J gene lost 2 bases, with 9 bases spanning the gap. Looked up from germline, CDR1 is SEHNR and CDR2 is FQNEAQ (reference sequence). The CDR3 coding sequence is TGTGCCAGCAGCTCCACGGTTACCTACAATGAGCAGTTCTTC. This translates into CASSSTVTYNEQFF.

V and J are TRBV14 and TRBJ2-5; unclear D gene. With 5 bases removed from V and 1 base from J, the gap between germline ends came to 11 bases. Per germline, CDR1 SGHDN and CDR2 FVKESK. The CDR3 consists of 14 residues. DNA for the CDR3: TGTGCCAGCAGCGTTAAGACGTTCCAAGAGACCCAGTACTTC. Translating it yields CASSVKTFQETQYF.

This clonotype has only a few counts. The genes are TRBV18 and TRBJ1-2, with D unclear. V dropped 4 bases and J dropped 5 bases, with 17 bases sitting between them. The V gene's germline CDR1 is KGHSH and CDR2 LQKENI. The CDR3 totals 15 residues. In DNA form, the CDR3 reads TGTGCCAGCTCACTTACCTGGACGCGACTGTATGGCTACACCTTC. Amino acids: CASSLTWTRLYGYTF.

This clonotype has a count of ten or more. CDR3 sequence (DNA): TGTGCCACCAGCAGACAGACACGATACTCCTACAATGAGCAGTTCTTC. Its protein product is CATSRQTRYSYNEQFF. V usage is TRBV15 and J usage is TRBJ2-1, with D uncertain. Germline loops: CDR1 LNHNV, CDR2 YYDKDF (reference sequence). V lost 2 bases to trimming and J lost 0 bases, with 11 bases between them. This CDR3 region has 16 residues.

This clonotype was counted a few times. The gene calls are TRBV12-3 or TRBV12-4 and TRBJ2-5; no firm D call. The CDR3 is made up of 13 amino acids. Trimming removed 4 bases from V and 2 bases from J, with 8 bases in between. The CDR3 DNA reads TGTGCCAGCAGTTCCGGGCCGCAAGAGACCCAGTACTTC. The encoded protein is CASSSGPQETQYF.

This clonotype came up a few times. The genes are TRBV4-1 and TRBJ2-7, with 10 positions matching TRBD2. The CDR3 spans 15 residues. The germline gives CDR1 MGHRA, CDR2 YSYEKL. V was pared by 3 bases and J by 0 bases, with 2 bases of the junction left unmatched. The chain's CDR3 is CASSQTSGPSYEQYF. The DNA of the CDR3 is TGCGCCAGCAGCCAGACTAGCGGGCCCTCCTACGAGCAGTACTTC.

This rearrangement joins TRBV5-1 to TRBJ2-4; D tentatively fits TRBD1 or TRBD2 (6 bases each). Germline V gene lookup returns CDR1 SGHRS and CDR2 YFSETQ. CDR3 length: 17 residues. V dropped 4 bases and J dropped 0 bases, with 17 bases sitting between them. CDR3 DNA sequence: TGCGCCAGCAGCCTTGGAGGGACACTTCTAGCCAAAAACATTCAGTACTTC. It translates to CASSLGGTLLAKNIQYF. Full variable domain (remainder filled in from reference TRBV5-1 and TRBJ2-4): KAGVTQTPRYLIKTRGQQVTLSCSPISGHRSVSWYQQTPGQGLQFLFEYFSETQRNKGNFPGRFSGRQFSNSRSEMNVSTLELGDSALYLCASSLGGTLLAKNIQYFGAGTRLSVL.

In its sample, this clonotype was seen a few times. J is TRBJ2-1 and V is TRBV12-3 or TRBV12-4; tentative D call: TRBD2 (7 bases). CDR3 length: 15 residues. Trimming stripped 4 bases from V and 9 bases from J, with 19 bases between. This chain's CDR3 is CASSSPGLRGGEQFF. The CDR3 bases are TGTGCCAGCAGTTCGCCGGGACTTAGGGGGGGTGAGCAGTTCTTC.

This clonotype was observed a few times. The chain recombines TRBV15 with TRBJ2-2, with D perhaps being TRBD1 or TRBD2 (5 bases each). This CDR3 contains 17 residues. V was cut by 2 bases and J by 4 bases, with 17 bases left in between. Germline assignment: CDR1 LNHNV and CDR2 YYDKDF (reference sequence). As DNA, the CDR3 is TGTGCCACCAGCAGATCACCGGGACCCTGGGGCACCGGGGAGCTGTTTTTT. Protein: CATSRSPGPWGTGELFF.

This clonotype was seen a few times. This chain links TRBV5-6 with TRBJ2-7; D might be TRBD1 or TRBD2, each matching 5 bases. CDR1 and CDR2 (germline): SGHDT, YYEEEE. The CDR3 totals 15 residues. Trimming took 0 bases from V and 3 from J, leaving 13 bases between them. The CDR3 DNA is TGTGCCAGCAGCTTGGGGCCGGGACCGCGCTACGAGCAGTACTTC. It encodes CASSLGPGPRYEQYF. Full variable domain (missing parts from reference TRBV5-6 and TRBJ2-7): DAGVTQSPTHLIKTRGQQVTLRCSPKSGHDTVSWYQQALGQGPQFIFQYYEEEERQRGNFPDRFSGHQFPNYSSELNVNALLLGDSALYLCASSLGPGPRYEQYFGPGTRLTVT.

This clonotype was detected only a few times. The chain has TRBV21-1 and TRBJ1-5; the table's TRBD1 call for D was not verified on the DNA. TRBV21-1 is a pseudogene. The CDR3 is made up of 15 amino acids. CDR3 sequence (DNA): TGTGCCAGCAGCAAAGGTGGTGGGCGGGATCAGCCCCAGCATTTT. This translates into CASSKGGGRDQPQHF.

The gene calls are TRBV4-1 and TRBJ2-5; no firm D call. V was trimmed by 5 bases and J by 5 bases, leaving 15 bases between them. From germline, CDR1 is MGHRA and CDR2 YSYEKL. The CDR3 has 14 residues. CDR3 loop: CASSLDLTRETQYF. DNA for the CDR3: TGCGCCAGCAGCTTAGACCTTACCCGGGAGACCCAGTACTTC.